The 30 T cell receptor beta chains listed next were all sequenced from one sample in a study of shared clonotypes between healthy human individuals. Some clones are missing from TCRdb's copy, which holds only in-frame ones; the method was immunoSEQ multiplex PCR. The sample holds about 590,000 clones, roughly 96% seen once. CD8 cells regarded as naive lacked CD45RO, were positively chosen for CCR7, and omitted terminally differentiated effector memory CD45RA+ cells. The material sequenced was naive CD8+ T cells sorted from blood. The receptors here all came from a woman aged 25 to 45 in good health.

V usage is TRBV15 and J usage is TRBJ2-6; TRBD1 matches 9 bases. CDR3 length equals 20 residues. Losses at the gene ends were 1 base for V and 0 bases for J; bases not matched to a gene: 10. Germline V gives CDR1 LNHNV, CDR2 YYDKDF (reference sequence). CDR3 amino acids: CATSRAYSGTGPSGANVLTF. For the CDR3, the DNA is TGTGCCACCAGCAGAGCCTACTCCGGGACAGGGCCCTCTGGGGCCAACGTCCTGACTTTC.

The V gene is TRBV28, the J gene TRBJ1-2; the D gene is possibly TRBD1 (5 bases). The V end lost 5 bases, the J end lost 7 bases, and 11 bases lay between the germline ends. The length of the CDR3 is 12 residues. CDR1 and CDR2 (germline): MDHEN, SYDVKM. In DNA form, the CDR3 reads TGTGCCAGCAGTCTCGACAGAAGTGGCTACACCTTC. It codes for CASSLDRSGYTF.

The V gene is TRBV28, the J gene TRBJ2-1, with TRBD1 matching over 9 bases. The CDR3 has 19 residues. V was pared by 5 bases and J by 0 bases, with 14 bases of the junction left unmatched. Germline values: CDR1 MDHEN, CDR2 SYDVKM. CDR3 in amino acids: CASSPRDRAHLSSYNEQFF. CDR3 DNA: TGTGCCAGCAGTCCCCGGGACAGGGCTCACCTTAGCTCCTACAATGAGCAGTTCTTC. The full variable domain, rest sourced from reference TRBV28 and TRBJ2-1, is DVKVTQSSRYLVKRTGEKVFLECVQDMDHENMFWYRQDPGLGLRLIYFSYDVKMKEKGDIPEGYSVSREKKERFSLILESASTNQTSMYLCASSPRDRAHLSSYNEQFFGPGTRLTVL.

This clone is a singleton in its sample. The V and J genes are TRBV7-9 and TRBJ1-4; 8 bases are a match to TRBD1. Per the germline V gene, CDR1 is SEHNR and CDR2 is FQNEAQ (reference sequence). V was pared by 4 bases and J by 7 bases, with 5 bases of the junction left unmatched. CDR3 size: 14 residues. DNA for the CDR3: TGTGCCAGCAGCTCGGGACAGGATGGTGAAAAACTGTTTTTT. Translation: CASSSGQDGEKLFF.

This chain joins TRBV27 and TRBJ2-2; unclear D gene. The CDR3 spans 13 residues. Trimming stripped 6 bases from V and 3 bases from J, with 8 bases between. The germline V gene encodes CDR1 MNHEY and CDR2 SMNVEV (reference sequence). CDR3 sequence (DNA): TGTGCCAGCAGCCCAACCTACACCGGGGAGCTGTTTTTT. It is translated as CASSPTYTGELFF.

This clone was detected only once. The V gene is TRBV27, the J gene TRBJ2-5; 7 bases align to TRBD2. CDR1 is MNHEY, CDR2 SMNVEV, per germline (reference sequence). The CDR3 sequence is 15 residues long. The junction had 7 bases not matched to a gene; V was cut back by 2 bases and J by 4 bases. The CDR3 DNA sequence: TGTGCCAGCAGTTTAGATGCGGGAGTAGGAGAGACCCAGTACTTC. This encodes CASSLDAGVGETQYF.

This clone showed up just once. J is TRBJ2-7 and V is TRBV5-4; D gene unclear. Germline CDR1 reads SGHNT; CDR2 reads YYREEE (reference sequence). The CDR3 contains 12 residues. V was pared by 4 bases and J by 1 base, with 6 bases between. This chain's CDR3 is CASSESSYEQYF. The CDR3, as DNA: TGTGCCAGCAGCGAAAGTTCCTACGAGCAGTACTTC.

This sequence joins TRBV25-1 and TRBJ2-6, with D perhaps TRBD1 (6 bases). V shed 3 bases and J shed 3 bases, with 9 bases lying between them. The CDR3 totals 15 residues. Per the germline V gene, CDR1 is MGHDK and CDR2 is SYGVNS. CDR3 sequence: CASSETGVGANVLTF. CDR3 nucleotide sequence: TGTGCCAGCAGTGAGACAGGCGTTGGGGCCAACGTCCTGACTTTC.

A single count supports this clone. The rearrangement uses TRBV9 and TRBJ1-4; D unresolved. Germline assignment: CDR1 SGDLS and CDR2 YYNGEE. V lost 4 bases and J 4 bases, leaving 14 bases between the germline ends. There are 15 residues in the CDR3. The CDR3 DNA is TGTGCCAGCAGCCCCCTAATTGGCAGTAATGAAAAACTGTTTTTT. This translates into CASSPLIGSNEKLFF.

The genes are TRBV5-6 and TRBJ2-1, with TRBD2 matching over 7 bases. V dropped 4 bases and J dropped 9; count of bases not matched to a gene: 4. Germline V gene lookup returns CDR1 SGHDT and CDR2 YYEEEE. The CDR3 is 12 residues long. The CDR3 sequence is CASSPGLVEQFF. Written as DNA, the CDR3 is TGTGCCAGCAGCCCTGGACTAGTTGAGCAGTTCTTC.

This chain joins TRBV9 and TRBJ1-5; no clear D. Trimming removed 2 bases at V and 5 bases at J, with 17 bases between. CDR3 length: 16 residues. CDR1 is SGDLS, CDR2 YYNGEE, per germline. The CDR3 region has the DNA TGTGCCAGCAGCGTCGGACCACGGGAGGATGATCAGCCCCAGCATTTT. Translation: CASSVGPREDDQPQHF.

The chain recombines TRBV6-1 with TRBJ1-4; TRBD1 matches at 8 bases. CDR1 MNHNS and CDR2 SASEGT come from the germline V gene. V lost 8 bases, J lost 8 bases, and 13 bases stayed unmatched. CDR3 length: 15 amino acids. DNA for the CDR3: TGTGCCAGCTCGCAGGGGGCTTGGAGTAGGGAAAAACTGTTTTTT. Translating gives CASSQGAWSREKLFF.

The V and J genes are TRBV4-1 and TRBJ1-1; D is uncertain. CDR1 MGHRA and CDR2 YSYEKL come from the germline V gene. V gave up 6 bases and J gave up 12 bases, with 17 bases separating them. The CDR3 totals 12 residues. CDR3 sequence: CASSSTLTGTFF. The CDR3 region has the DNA TGCGCCAGCAGTTCGACCCTAACGGGGACTTTCTTT.

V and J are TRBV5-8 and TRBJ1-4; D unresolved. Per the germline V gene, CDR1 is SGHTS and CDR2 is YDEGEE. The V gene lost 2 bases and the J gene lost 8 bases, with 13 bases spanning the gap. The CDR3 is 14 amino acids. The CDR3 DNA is TGTGCCAGCAGCTTTTTCGGGGTCTCCGAAAAACTGTTTTTT. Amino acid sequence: CASSFFGVSEKLFF.

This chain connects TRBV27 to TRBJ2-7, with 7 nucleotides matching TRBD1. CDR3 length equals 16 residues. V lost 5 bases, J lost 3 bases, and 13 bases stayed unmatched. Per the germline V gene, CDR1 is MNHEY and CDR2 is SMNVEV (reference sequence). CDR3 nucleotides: TGTGCCAGCAGTCCGCTCAGGGGGTCACCGAGCTACGAGCAGTACTTC. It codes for CASSPLRGSPSYEQYF.

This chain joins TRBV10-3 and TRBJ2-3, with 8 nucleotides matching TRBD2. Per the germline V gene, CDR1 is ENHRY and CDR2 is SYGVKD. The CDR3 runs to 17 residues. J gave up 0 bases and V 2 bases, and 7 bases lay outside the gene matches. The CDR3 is CAISEGSPSGSTDTQYF. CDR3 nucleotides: TGTGCCATCAGTGAGGGAAGTCCTAGCGGGAGCACAGATACGCAGTATTTT.

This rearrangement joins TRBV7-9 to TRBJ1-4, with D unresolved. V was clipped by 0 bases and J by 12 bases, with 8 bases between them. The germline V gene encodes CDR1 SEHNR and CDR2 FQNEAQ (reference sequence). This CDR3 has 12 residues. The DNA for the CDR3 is TGTGCCAGCAGCTTAGCCGGAGGAGAACTGTTTTTT. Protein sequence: CASSLAGGELFF.

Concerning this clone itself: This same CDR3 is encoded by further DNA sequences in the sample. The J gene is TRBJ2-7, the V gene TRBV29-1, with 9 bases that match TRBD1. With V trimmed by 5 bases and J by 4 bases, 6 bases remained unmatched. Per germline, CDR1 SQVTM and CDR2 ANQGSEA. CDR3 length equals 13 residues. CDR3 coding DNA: TGCAGCGTTCGGGACAGGGACACGTACGAGCAGTACTTC. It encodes CSVRDRDTYEQYF.

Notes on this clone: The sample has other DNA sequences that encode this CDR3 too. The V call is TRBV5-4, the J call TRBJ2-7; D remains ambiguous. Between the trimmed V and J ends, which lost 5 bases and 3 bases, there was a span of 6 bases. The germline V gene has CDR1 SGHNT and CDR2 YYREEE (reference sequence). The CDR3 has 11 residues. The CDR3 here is CASSSSYEQYF. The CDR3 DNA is TGTGCCAGCAGTTCGAGCTACGAGCAGTACTTC.

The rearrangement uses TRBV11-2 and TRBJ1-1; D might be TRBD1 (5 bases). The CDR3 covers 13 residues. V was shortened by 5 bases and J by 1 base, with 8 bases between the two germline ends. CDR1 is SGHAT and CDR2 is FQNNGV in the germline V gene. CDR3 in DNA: TGTGCCAGCAGCGAAGGGACGAACACTGAAGCTTTCTTT. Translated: CASSEGTNTEAFF.

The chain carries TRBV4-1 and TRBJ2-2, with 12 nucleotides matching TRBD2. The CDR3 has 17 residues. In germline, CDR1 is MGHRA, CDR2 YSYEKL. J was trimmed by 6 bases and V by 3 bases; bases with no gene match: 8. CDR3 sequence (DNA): TGCGCCAGCAGCCACCGACTAGCGGGAGAAGGTTCCGGGGAGCTGTTTTTT. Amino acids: CASSHRLAGEGSGELFF.

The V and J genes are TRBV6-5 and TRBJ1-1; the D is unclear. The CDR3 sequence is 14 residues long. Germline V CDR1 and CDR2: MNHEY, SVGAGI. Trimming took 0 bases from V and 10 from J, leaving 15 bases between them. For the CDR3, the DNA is TGTGCCAGCAGTTACTCGAATGCTGGGCTTGGAGCTTTCTTT. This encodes CASSYSNAGLGAFF.

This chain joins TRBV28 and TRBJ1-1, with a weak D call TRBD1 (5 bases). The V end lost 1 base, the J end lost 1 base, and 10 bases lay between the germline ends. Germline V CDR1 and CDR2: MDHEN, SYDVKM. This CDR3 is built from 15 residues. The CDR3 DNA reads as TGTGCCAGCAGTTTATTAACAGGAGCGAACACTGAAGCTTTCTTT. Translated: CASSLLTGANTEAFF.

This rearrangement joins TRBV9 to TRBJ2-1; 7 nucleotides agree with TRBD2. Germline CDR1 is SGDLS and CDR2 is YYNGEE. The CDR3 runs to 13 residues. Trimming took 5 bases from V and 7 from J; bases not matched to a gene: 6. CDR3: CASRALASNEQFF. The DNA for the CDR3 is TGTGCCAGCAGAGCACTAGCGAGTAATGAGCAGTTCTTC.

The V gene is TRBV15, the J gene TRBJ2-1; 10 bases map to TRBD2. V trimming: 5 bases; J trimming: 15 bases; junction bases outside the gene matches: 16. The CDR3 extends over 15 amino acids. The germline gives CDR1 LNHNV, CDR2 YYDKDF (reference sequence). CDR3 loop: CATSRPGLAKLFTFF. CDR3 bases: TGTGCCACCAGCCGCCCGGGACTAGCGAAATTGTTTACGTTCTTC.

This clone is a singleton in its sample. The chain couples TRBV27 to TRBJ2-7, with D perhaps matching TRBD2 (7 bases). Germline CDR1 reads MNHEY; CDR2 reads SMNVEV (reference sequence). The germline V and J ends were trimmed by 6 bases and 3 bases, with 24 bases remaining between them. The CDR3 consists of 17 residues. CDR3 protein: CASRRERAGADNYEQYF. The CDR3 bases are TGTGCCAGCAGAAGGGAACGGGCGGGGGCGGATAACTACGAGCAGTACTTC.

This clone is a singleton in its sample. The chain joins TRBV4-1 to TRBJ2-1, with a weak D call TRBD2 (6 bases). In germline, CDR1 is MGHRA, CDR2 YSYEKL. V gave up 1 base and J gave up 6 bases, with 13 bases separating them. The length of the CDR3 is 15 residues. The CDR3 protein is CASSQAGSGVNEQFF. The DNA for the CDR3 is TGCGCCAGCAGCCAAGCCGGGAGTGGGGTCAATGAGCAGTTCTTC.

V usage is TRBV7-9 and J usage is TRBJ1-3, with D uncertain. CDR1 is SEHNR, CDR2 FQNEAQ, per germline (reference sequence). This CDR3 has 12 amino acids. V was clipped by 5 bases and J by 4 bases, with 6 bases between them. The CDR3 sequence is CASSSGGNTIYF. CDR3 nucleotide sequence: TGTGCCAGCAGCAGTGGAGGAAACACCATATATTTT.

The CDR3 DNA reads TGTGCCAGCAGTTTCGGACTAGCGGGGACCTACGAGCAGTACTTC. It translates to CASSFGLAGTYEQYF. The J gene is TRBJ2-7, the V gene TRBV6-1, with TRBD2 identical over 12 bases. Losses at the gene ends were 5 bases for V and 2 bases for J; bases not matched to a gene: 4. The CDR3 length is 15 residues. Germline values: CDR1 MNHNS, CDR2 SASEGT.

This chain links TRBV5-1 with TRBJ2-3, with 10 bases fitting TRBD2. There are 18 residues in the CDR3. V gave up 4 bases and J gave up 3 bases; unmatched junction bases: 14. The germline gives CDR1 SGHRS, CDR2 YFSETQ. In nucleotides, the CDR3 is TGCGCCAGCAGCGACGGGACTAGCGTTTACCCTGGGACAGATACGCAGTATTTT. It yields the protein CASSDGTSVYPGTDTQYF.